The 27 T cell receptor beta chains below come from one sample, sequenced in a study of cytomegalovirus exposure and HLA in healthy donors. 60 Vbeta and 13 Jbeta primers were used in PCR. The assay was immunoSEQ multiplex PCR, and TCRdb's table has in-frame clones only and misses some. Of around 150,000 clones in the sample, around 77% were seen once. Sample: PBMCs. All receptors come from a young man in good health and CMV-seronegative.

This sequence joins TRBV11-2 and TRBJ2-1; 8 nucleotides agree with TRBD2. This CDR3 is built from 18 residues. CDR1 SGHAT and CDR2 FQNNGV come from the germline V gene. V lost 2 bases and J lost 5; bases outside the gene matches: 14. CDR3 DNA: TGTGCCAGCAGCTTATCCCGGGACCCACTAGCGGCCCACAATGAGCAGTTCTTC. The encoded protein is CASSLSRDPLAAHNEQFF.

This sequence joins TRBV6-4 and TRBJ2-1; D possibly corresponds to TRBD1 (5 bases). Deletions cut 3 bases from V and 6 bases from J, with 15 bases between. Germline V gives CDR1 MRHNA, CDR2 SNTAGT. The CDR3 is 15 residues long. The CDR3 spells CASSESRGGPNEQFF. The CDR3 nucleotides read TGTGCCAGCAGTGAATCTAGGGGTGGCCCCAATGAGCAGTTCTTC.

In its sample, this clone was seen a few times. The chain is built from TRBV28 and TRBJ1-4; tentative D call: TRBD1 (6 bases). Germline V gene lookup returns CDR1 MDHEN and CDR2 SYDVKM. The ends were cut back, 8 bases at V and 8 bases at J, with 21 bases in the middle. This CDR3 contains 15 residues. The CDR3 loop is CASAGGGVGGEKLFF. The CDR3 DNA is TGTGCCAGCGCGGGGGGTGGAGTGGGGGGCGAAAAACTGTTTTTT.

This clone was recorded once. The V call is TRBV12-5, the J call TRBJ2-3, with 14 bases lining up with TRBD2. The CDR3 is 18 residues long. V shed 6 bases and J 0 bases; nucleotides not matched to a gene: 8. Germline CDR1 is LGHNT and CDR2 is FRNRAP. DNA for the CDR3: TGTGCTAGTGGCCAGACTAGCGGGAGGGCCCTTAGCACAGATACGCAGTATTTT. Protein: CASGQTSGRALSTDTQYF.

This clone was found once. V gene TRBV7-6 combines with J gene TRBJ2-3; D not certain. The CDR3 loop spans 14 amino acids. Germline values: CDR1 SGHVS, CDR2 FNYEAQ. Trimming shortened V by 1 base and J by 2 bases, and 7 bases separated the two germline ends. CDR3 DNA: TGTGCCAGCAGCTTAGAAGCTTACACAGATACGCAGTATTTT. This encodes CASSLEAYTDTQYF.

The rearrangement joins TRBV6-5 to TRBJ2-7, with D possibly matching TRBD1 (6 bases). Trimming cost V 0 bases and J 0 bases, with 9 bases left between them. Germline CDR1 reads MNHEY; CDR2 reads SVGAGI. The CDR3 contains 15 residues. CDR3 region: CASSYSTGFSYEQYF. The CDR3, as DNA: TGTGCCAGCAGTTACTCGACAGGATTCTCCTACGAGCAGTACTTC.

The rearrangement uses TRBV5-1 and TRBJ1-2; TRBD1 agrees at 7 bases. The V gene end was trimmed by 4 bases and the J gene end by 6 bases; junction bases not matched to a gene: 9. The CDR3 spans 14 residues. The germline gives CDR1 SGHRS, CDR2 YFSETQ. CDR3 coding DNA: TGCGCCAGCAGCCCCTCTGGGACAGTTCATGGCTACACCTTC. Translation: CASSPSGTVHGYTF.

The V gene is TRBV11-3, the J gene TRBJ2-3, with D perhaps TRBD1 (6 bases). The ends were cut back, 3 bases at V and 2 bases at J, with 6 bases in the middle. CDR3 size: 13 residues. Germline CDR1 reads SGHNT; CDR2 reads YENEEA. The CDR3 sequence: CASSLGATDTQYF. CDR3 sequence (DNA): TGTGCCAGCAGCTTGGGGGCCACAGATACGCAGTATTTT.

The chain carries TRBV18 and TRBJ2-3; 12 bases map to TRBD1. The CDR3 spans 16 residues. Trimming at V came to 1 base and at J to 3 bases, leaving 2 bases not matched to a gene. Germline CDR1 KGHSH, CDR2 LQKENI. The DNA for the CDR3 is TGTGCCAGCTCACCACTGGGACAGGGGGCAACAGATACGCAGTATTTT. Translation: CASSPLGQGATDTQYF.

This clone has a single count. This rearrangement joins TRBV27 to TRBJ2-7; D may be TRBD2 (6 bases). V gave up 8 bases and J gave up 1 base, with 18 bases separating them. This CDR3 has 15 residues. Germline CDR1 MNHEY, CDR2 SMNVEV (reference sequence). CDR3 in DNA: TGTGCCAGCGCCAATCCGGGACTGACGTCCTACGAGCAGTACTTC. Amino acid sequence: CASANPGLTSYEQYF.

This clone has only one observation. The chain carries TRBV7-2 and TRBJ2-7; maybe TRBD2 (5 bases). Deletions cut 1 base from V and 5 bases from J, with 12 bases between. CDR1 SGHTA and CDR2 FQGNSA come from the germline V gene. This CDR3 comprises 14 residues. CDR3 loop: CASSLDYSSDEQYF. Here the CDR3 DNA reads TGTGCCAGCAGCTTAGACTATAGTAGCGACGAGCAGTACTTC.

This chain links TRBV7-8 with TRBJ2-7, with 7 bases aligning to TRBD1. The CDR3 is made up of 15 amino acids. CDR1 SGHVS and CDR2 FQNEAQ come from the germline V gene. V was clipped by 5 bases and J by 2 bases; unmatched bases: 9. The CDR3 loop is CASSLSGTAAYEQYF. CDR3 sequence (DNA): TGTGCCAGCAGCCTTTCTGGGACAGCTGCCTACGAGCAGTACTTC.

V and J are TRBV27 and TRBJ2-1; D is perhaps TRBD2 (5 bases). Germline V gene lookup returns CDR1 MNHEY and CDR2 SMNVEV (reference sequence). V was trimmed by 2 bases and J by 0 bases, leaving 14 bases between them. The CDR3 is 17 residues long. CDR3 DNA: TGTGCCAGCAGTTTAAAGAGGCTAGCCGACTCCTACAATGAGCAGTTCTTC. Its protein is CASSLKRLADSYNEQFF.

This clone appeared a single time. V usage is TRBV4-2 and J usage is TRBJ2-7; perhaps TRBD2 as D (6 bases). V was pared by 4 bases and J by 3 bases, with 13 bases between. Germline lookup yields CDR1 LGHNA and CDR2 YNFKEQ. The CDR3 totals 14 residues. DNA for the CDR3: TGTGCCAGCAGCCGAGAGGGGACTGGCTACGAGCAGTACTTC. Protein product: CASSREGTGYEQYF.

This clone has a handful of counts. The chain employs TRBV2 and TRBJ2-1, with 11 bases matching TRBD2. Germline V lookup: CDR1 SNHLY, CDR2 FYNNEI. This CDR3 region has 15 residues. The V gene end was trimmed by 3 bases and the J gene end by 2 bases; junction bases not matched to a gene: 0. The CDR3 reads CASSETSGAYNEQFF. CDR3 coding DNA: TGTGCCAGCAGTGAGACTAGCGGGGCCTACAATGAGCAGTTCTTC.

J is TRBJ2-3 and V is TRBV4-2, with D possibly being TRBD1 (5 bases). CDR1 and CDR2 from the germline V gene are LGHNA and YNFKEQ. V dropped 0 bases and J dropped 0 bases, with 13 bases sitting between them. This CDR3 has 17 residues. The CDR3 here is CASSQDEQGHSTDTQYF. The CDR3 DNA sequence: TGTGCCAGCAGCCAAGATGAGCAGGGCCATAGCACAGATACGCAGTATTTT.

This clone came up once. The chain uses TRBV14 and TRBJ2-2; D gene unclear. The germline CDR1 and CDR2 sequences are SGHDN and FVKESK. The CDR3 is made up of 13 amino acids. Trimming took off 3 bases at V and 1 base at J, with 3 bases between the two ends. The CDR3 DNA reads as TGTGCCAGCAGCCATATGAACACCGGGGAGCTGTTTTTT. Protein: CASSHMNTGELFF.

This CDR3 is CASSLGPRQGDTF. The DNA for the CDR3 is TGTGCCAGCAGCTTAGGTCCCCGACAGGGGGACACCTTC. This chain links TRBV7-9 with TRBJ1-2; 9 positions agree with TRBD1. From germline, CDR1 is SEHNR and CDR2 FQNEAQ (reference sequence). Trimming at V came to 1 base and at J to 12 bases, leaving 6 bases not matched to a gene. The CDR3 is made up of 13 amino acids. Using reference TRBV7-9 and TRBJ1-2 for the parts outside the CDR3, the full variable domain is DTGVSQNPRHKITKRGQNVTFRCDPISEHNRLYWYRQTLGQGPEFLTYFQNEAQLEKSRLLSDRFSAERPKGSFSTLEIQRTEQGDSAMYLCASSLGPRQGDTFGSGTRLTVV.

The rearrangement joins TRBV5-4 to TRBJ2-3, with D perhaps TRBD1 (5 bases). The CDR3 loop spans 15 amino acids. Trimming removed 4 bases from V and 0 bases from J, with 12 bases in between. Germline-derived CDR1 and CDR2 are SGHNT and YYREEE (reference sequence). The chain's CDR3 is CASSPDSTSTDTQYF. CDR3 DNA sequence: TGTGCCAGCAGCCCAGACAGTACTAGCACAGATACGCAGTATTTT.

The chain carries TRBV6-5 and TRBJ2-7; 8 bases are shared with TRBD1. V was clipped by 4 bases and J by 3 bases; unmatched bases: 8. CDR3 length: 15 residues. The germline gives CDR1 MNHEY, CDR2 SVGAGI. The chain's CDR3 is CASSSQTGAGYEQYF. In DNA, the CDR3 is TGTGCCAGCAGTTCCCAGACAGGGGCGGGCTACGAGCAGTACTTC.

The V gene is TRBV11-3, the J gene TRBJ2-1; D is perhaps TRBD2 (6 bases). The CDR3 extends over 19 amino acids. V lost 2 bases, J lost 6 bases, and 26 bases lay in between. The V gene's germline CDR1 is SGHNT and CDR2 YENEEA. The CDR3: CASSLLFHFRDFLANEQFF. The DNA for the CDR3 is TGTGCCAGCAGCTTACTGTTCCATTTCAGGGACTTTCTCGCCAATGAGCAGTTCTTC.

This sequence joins TRBV19 and TRBJ1-5; D may be TRBD1 (5 bases). The CDR3 has 15 residues. CDR1 and CDR2 from the germline V gene are LNHDA and SQIVND (reference sequence). V lost 3 bases to trimming and J lost 1 base, with 10 bases between them. Here the CDR3 reads CASSIRQGSNQPQHF. CDR3 in DNA: TGTGCCAGTAGTATCCGTCAGGGAAGCAATCAGCCCCAGCATTTT.

This rearrangement joins TRBV5-4 to TRBJ2-1; possible D gene TRBD1, 6 bases. Trimming left V 1 base short and J 15 bases short, with 17 bases between. Germline V CDR1 and CDR2: SGHNT, YYREEE (reference sequence). CDR3 length: 13 amino acids. For the CDR3, the DNA is TGTGCCAGCAGCTTGTTTCCAGCGGAAGGGGGGTTCTTC. Amino acid sequence: CASSLFPAEGGFF.

The chain recombines TRBV9 with TRBJ2-1, with 8 bases identical to TRBD2. The CDR3 runs to 14 residues. The junction had 1 base not matched to a gene; V was cut back by 2 bases and J by 3 bases. Germline V CDR1 and CDR2: SGDLS, YYNGEE. CDR3 sequence: CASSVSGVYNEQFF. For the CDR3, the DNA is TGTGCCAGCAGCGTTAGCGGGGTCTACAATGAGCAGTTCTTC.

This clone was seen just once. The chain employs TRBV27 and TRBJ2-7; D might be TRBD2 (5 bases). CDR1 and CDR2 from the germline V gene are MNHEY and SMNVEV (reference sequence). This CDR3 has 14 residues. Deletions cut 5 bases from V and 0 bases from J, with 11 bases between. For the CDR3, the DNA is TGTGCCAGCAGTGGACTGGTCAGCTCCTACGAGCAGTACTTC. Translating it yields CASSGLVSSYEQYF.

The chain links TRBV13 to TRBJ1-1; TRBD1 matches at 9 bases. V was pared by 4 bases and J by 0 bases, with 15 bases of the junction left unmatched. This CDR3 is built from 19 residues. Germline values: CDR1 PRHDT, CDR2 FYEKMQ (reference sequence). CDR3 bases: TGTGCCAGCAGCTCGTCAACAGGGGGCGTAGGGGGTTTGAACACTGAAGCTTTCTTT. Translating gives CASSSSTGGVGGLNTEAFF. The variable domain in full, completed from reference TRBV13 and TRBJ1-1, reads AAGVIQSPRHLIKEKRETATLKCYPIPRHDTVYWYQQGPGQDPQFLISFYEKMQSDKGSIPDRFSAQQFSDYHSELNMSSLELGDSALYFCASSSSTGGVGGLNTEAFFGQGTRLTVV.

The V call is TRBV7-2, the J call TRBJ2-7; perhaps TRBD1 as D (5 bases). V lost 0 bases and J 2 bases, leaving 8 bases between the germline ends. Germline loops: CDR1 SGHTA, CDR2 FQGNSA. The CDR3 length is 14 residues. The CDR3 region has the DNA TGTGCCAGCAGCTTAGCGCAGGGTACCTACGAGCAGTACTTC. This gives the protein CASSLAQGTYEQYF.